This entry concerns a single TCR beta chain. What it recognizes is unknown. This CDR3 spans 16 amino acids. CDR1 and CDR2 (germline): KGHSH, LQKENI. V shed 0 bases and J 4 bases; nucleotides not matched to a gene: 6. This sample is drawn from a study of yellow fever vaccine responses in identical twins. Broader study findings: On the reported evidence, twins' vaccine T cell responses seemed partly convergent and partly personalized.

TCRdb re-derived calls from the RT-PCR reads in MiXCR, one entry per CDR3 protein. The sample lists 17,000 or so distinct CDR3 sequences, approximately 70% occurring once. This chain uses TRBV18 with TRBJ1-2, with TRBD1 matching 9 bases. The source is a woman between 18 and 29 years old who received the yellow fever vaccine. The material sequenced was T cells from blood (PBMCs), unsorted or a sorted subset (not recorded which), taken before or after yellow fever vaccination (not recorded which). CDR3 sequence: CASSPPGQGLVYGYTF. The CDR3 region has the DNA TGTGCCAGCTCACCACCCGGACAGGGGCTAGTCTATGGCTACACCTTC.